The 31 T cell receptor beta chains below all came from one sample that was sequenced in a study of CD8+CD57+ T cells in acquired aplastic anemia. The template used for profiling TCR beta VDJ and CDR3 was genomic DNA. TCRdb called the reads again in MiXCR, with one record for every CDR3 protein. The sample carries roughly 150,000 distinct CDR3 sequences, roughly 40% recorded once. The sample taken for sequencing was sorted CD4+, CD8+, or CD8+CD57+ T cells (not recorded which) from PBMCs. These receptors originate from a human donor in good health.

With regard to this clonotype: A much bigger clone sits one base away, suggesting this may be a read error. This chain uses TRBV4-1 with TRBJ1-4; D is unresolved. This CDR3 is 11 amino acids long. Germline V lookup: CDR1 MGHRA, CDR2 YSYEKL. CDR3 residues: CASSPDEELFF. The CDR3 nucleotides are TGCGCCAGCAGTCCAGATGAAGAACTGTTTTTT.

The chain has TRBV25-1 and TRBJ2-1, with D unclear. The CDR3 has 12 amino acids. V was trimmed by 4 bases and J by 5 bases, leaving 6 bases between them. The germline V gene encodes CDR1 MGHDK and CDR2 SYGVNS. This CDR3 reads CASSVPNNEQFF. As DNA, the CDR3 is TGTGCCAGCAGTGTTCCGAACAATGAGCAGTTCTTC.

The sample holds a few counts of this clonotype. Written as DNA, the CDR3 is TGTGCCAGCAGCTTATTCCAAGGGGAGACCCAGTACTTC. This encodes CASSLFQGETQYF. This chain links TRBV7-2 with TRBJ2-5, with D uncertain. Trimming stripped 2 bases from V and 5 bases from J, with 9 bases between. CDR3 length equals 13 residues. Germline lookup yields CDR1 SGHTA and CDR2 FQGNSA.

This clonotype was counted many times. The chain combines TRBV5-1 with TRBJ1-1; D remains ambiguous. V lost 4 bases, J lost 2 bases, and 12 bases lay in between. The CDR3 is 14 amino acids. Per the germline V gene, CDR1 is SGHRS and CDR2 is YFSETQ. DNA for the CDR3: TGCGCCAGCAGCACCTACACGGGAAACACTGAAGCTTTCTTT. It codes for CASSTYTGNTEAFF.

Ten or more counts support this clonotype. The chain uses TRBV4-3 and TRBJ2-7, with D possibly TRBD2 on 5 matching bases. CDR3 size: 15 residues. Trimming removed 0 bases at V and 2 bases at J, with 11 bases between. Germline CDR1 is LGHNA and CDR2 is YSLEER. The CDR3 loop is CASSQESGYPYEQYF. CDR3 DNA: TGCGCCAGCAGCCAAGAATCGGGGTACCCCTACGAGCAGTACTTC.

This clonotype has ten or more counts. The chain has TRBV5-6 and TRBJ1-1, with 8 bases fitting TRBD1. CDR1 and CDR2 from the germline V gene are SGHDT and YYEEEE. V shed 3 bases, J shed 1 base, and the junction held 5 bases outside the gene matches. The CDR3 contains 15 residues. CDR3: CASSSWTGQNTEAFF. The CDR3, as DNA: TGTGCCAGCAGCTCCTGGACAGGGCAGAACACTGAAGCTTTCTTT.

The chain joins TRBV19 to TRBJ1-6; D unresolved. The CDR3 contains 13 residues. The V end was cut by 3 bases, the J end by 9 bases, with 9 bases between. Per the germline V gene, CDR1 is LNHDA and CDR2 is SQIVND (reference sequence). Here the CDR3 DNA reads TGTGCCAGTAGTATGACCGGAAGTTCACCCCTCCACTTT. Translating it yields CASSMTGSSPLHF.

V usage is TRBV10-1 and J usage is TRBJ1-4; D is possibly TRBD1 (5 bases). The V gene lost 4 bases and the J gene lost 7 bases, with 13 bases spanning the gap. Germline-derived CDR1 and CDR2 are WNHNN and SYGVQD (reference sequence). This CDR3 region has 14 residues. The CDR3 here is CASSATGVVEKLFF. The CDR3 coding sequence is TGCGCCAGCAGTGCTACGGGGGTGGTTGAAAAACTGTTTTTT.

This clonotype turned up a few times. V and J are TRBV7-2 and TRBJ2-7, with D possibly being TRBD1 (6 bases). Germline V gene sequence: CDR1 SGHTA, CDR2 FQGNSA. V was pared by 7 bases and J by 5 bases, with 15 bases between. This CDR3 is built from 13 residues. The CDR3 here is CASTPDSLDEQYF. CDR3 DNA sequence: TGTGCCAGCACTCCGGACAGTTTGGACGAGCAGTACTTC.

The sample holds one count of this clonotype. The J gene is TRBJ1-2, the V gene TRBV15; 11 nucleotides match TRBD1. The length of the CDR3 is 15 residues. The trim removed 1 base at V and 7 bases at J, leaving 5 bases unmatched. Per germline, CDR1 LNHNV and CDR2 YYDKDF (reference sequence). The CDR3 loop reads CATSRAGQGAIGYTF. In nucleotides, the CDR3 is TGTGCCACCAGCAGAGCTGGACAGGGGGCAATTGGCTACACCTTC.

The table lists this clonotype with many counts. The chain is built from TRBV30 and TRBJ2-7; possibly TRBD1 for D (6 bases). CDR1 and CDR2 from the germline V gene are GTSNPN and SVGIG (reference sequence). The V gene lost 8 bases and the J gene lost 2 bases, with 10 bases spanning the gap. This CDR3 comprises 11 residues. This CDR3 is CAATGTYEQYF. The CDR3 DNA reads as TGTGCCGCGACAGGAACCTACGAGCAGTACTTC.

This clonotype was observed a few times. This may come from a read error, since a much larger clone is one base off. V gene TRBV7-8 combines with J gene TRBJ2-1; 8 bases line up with TRBD2. The V gene end was trimmed by 4 bases and the J gene end by 8 bases; junction bases not matched to a gene: 7. The germline gives CDR1 SGHVS, CDR2 FQNEAQ. This CDR3 comprises 14 residues. CDR3 coding DNA: TGTGCCAGCAGCTCAGGACTAGCCTCTGATGAGCAGTTCTTC. It translates to CASSSGLASDEQFF.

This clonotype was counted ten times or more. This sequence joins TRBV6-1 and TRBJ2-1, with 7 bases aligning to TRBD1. Germline CDR1 is MNHNS and CDR2 is SASEGT. The junction had 9 bases not matched to a gene; V was cut back by 8 bases and J by 5 bases. This CDR3 has 14 residues. The CDR3 DNA is TGTGCCAGCGAGCCCGGGACAGCTAACAATGAGCAGTTCTTC. This encodes CASEPGTANNEQFF.

This chain links TRBV2 with TRBJ1-2; TRBD1 matches at 8 bases. Looked up from germline, CDR1 is SNHLY and CDR2 is FYNNEI. There are 13 residues in the CDR3. V gave up 6 bases and J gave up 1 base; unmatched junction bases: 1. The CDR3 is CASRGQGNYGYTF. CDR3 coding DNA: TGTGCCAGCAGAGGACAGGGTAACTATGGCTACACCTTC.

There are many counts of this clonotype. The chain links TRBV6-1 to TRBJ2-7; 7 bases align to TRBD1. Losses at the gene ends were 6 bases for V and 5 bases for J; bases not matched to a gene: 10. The length of the CDR3 is 14 residues. Germline V gene lookup returns CDR1 MNHNS and CDR2 SASEGT. The CDR3 loop reads CASSRRDSPNEQYF. The CDR3 DNA follows: TGTGCCAGCAGCCGAAGGGACAGCCCGAACGAGCAGTACTTC.

This clonotype was found many times. The chain links TRBV4-1 to TRBJ2-5; perhaps TRBD1 as D (6 bases). V lost 0 bases and J lost 5, with 13 bases in between. This CDR3 comprises 15 residues. The germline V gene has CDR1 MGHRA and CDR2 YSYEKL. The CDR3 region is CASSQDRDNRETQYF. In nucleotides, the CDR3 is TGCGCCAGCAGCCAAGATAGGGACAACCGGGAGACCCAGTACTTC.

This clonotype was detected many times. The chain has TRBV20-1 and TRBJ1-5, with D unresolved. This CDR3 is built from 14 residues. Germline values: CDR1 DFQATT, CDR2 SNEGSKA (reference sequence). V dropped 0 bases and J dropped 3 bases, with 9 bases sitting between them. The DNA of the CDR3 is TGCAGTGCTAGAGAGGGCAGCGACAATCAGCCCCAGCATTTT. This codes for CSAREGSDNQPQHF.

The chain has TRBV29-1 and TRBJ1-2; 11 bases line up with TRBD1. CDR3 length: 14 residues. Germline-derived CDR1 and CDR2 are SQVTM and ANQGSEA. The V gene end was trimmed by 6 bases and the J gene end by 7 bases; junction bases not matched to a gene: 10. In DNA, the CDR3 is TGCAGCGTAGAAACGGGACAGGGGGGTGGTGGCTACACCTTC. Translation: CSVETGQGGGGYTF. Supplemented by reference TRBV29-1 and TRBJ1-2, the full variable domain reads SAVISQKPSRDICQRGTSLTIQCQVDSQVTMMFWYRQQPGQSLTLIATANQGSEATYESGFVIDKFPISRPNLTFSTLTVSNMSPEDSSIYLCSVETGQGGGGYTFGSGTRLTVV.

This clonotype has more than one count but fewer than ten. V is TRBV12-3 or TRBV12-4 and J is TRBJ2-7, with D possibly TRBD1 on 5 matching bases. Trimming cost V 4 bases and J 1 base, with 17 bases left between them. The CDR3 extends over 16 amino acids. The DNA for the CDR3 is TGTGCCAGCAGTTCCCTACGGACACTATCTTCCTACGAGCAGTACTTC. Amino acid sequence: CASSSLRTLSSYEQYF.

The chain joins TRBV5-1 to TRBJ2-5; TRBD1 or TRBD2 may be the D gene (7 bases each). Germline-derived CDR1 and CDR2 are SGHRS and YFSETQ. The CDR3 is 18 residues long. Trimming stripped 2 bases from V and 5 bases from J, with 25 bases between. Here the CDR3 reads CASSFTTPSTGREETQYF. The DNA for the CDR3 is TGCGCCAGCAGCTTCACCACACCTTCGACAGGGCGGGAGGAGACCCAGTACTTC.

The chain employs TRBV10-3 and TRBJ2-7; 7 bases agree with TRBD1. V shed 6 bases, J shed 5 bases, and the junction held 4 bases outside the gene matches. Looked up from germline, CDR1 is ENHRY and CDR2 is SYGVKD. The CDR3 totals 12 residues. In nucleotides, the CDR3 is TGTGCCATCAGGCAAACAGGGGACGAGCAGTACTTC. This gives the protein CAIRQTGDEQYF.

The chain employs TRBV7-8 and TRBJ2-7; 10 bases fit TRBD2. Judging by the DNA end, TRBJ2-5 fits better; the J call may be wrong. This CDR3 has 15 residues. Germline CDR1 SGHVS, CDR2 FQNEAQ. The CDR3 bases are TGTGCCAGCAGCCAAGCGGGAGGGCGACTTGAGACCCAGTACTTC. As protein: CASSQAGGRLETQYF.

The table lists this clonotype with many counts. The chain combines TRBV6-2 or TRBV6-3 with TRBJ2-7; D is perhaps TRBD2 (5 bases). This CDR3 comprises 15 residues. Trimming took off 4 bases at V and 3 bases at J, with 16 bases between the two ends. Germline V gene data show CDR1 as MNHEY and CDR2 as SVGEGT. The CDR3 sequence: CASSFGLPANYEQYF. CDR3 coding DNA: TGTGCCAGCAGTTTCGGACTCCCAGCTAACTACGAGCAGTACTTC.

For this clonotype: This sequence may be a read error, since a much larger clone differs from it by one base. The rearrangement links TRBV6-4 to TRBJ1-1; 7 positions agree with TRBD1. CDR1 and CDR2 from the germline V gene are MRHNA and SNTAGT. The CDR3 totals 13 residues. V trimming: 11 bases; J trimming: 1 base; junction bases outside the gene matches: 7. In DNA form, the CDR3 reads TGTGCCGGCTCGGGACAGCCGAACACTGAAGCTTTCTTT. Its protein is CAGSGQPNTEAFF.

This clonotype was recorded once. A read error is possible here, since a much larger clone lies one base away. V gene TRBV6-5 combines with J gene TRBJ1-5; D not certain. The end of the DNA fits TRBJ2-3 better, so the J call may be wrong. Per germline, CDR1 MNHEY and CDR2 SVGAGI. The CDR3 sequence is 14 residues long. CDR3 sequence: CASSYRHTNQPQYF. The CDR3 nucleotides read TGTGCCAGCAGTTACCGGCATACCAATCAGCCCCAGTATTTT.

This clonotype was seen more than once but under ten times. The chain combines TRBV7-6 with TRBJ2-7; D is ambiguous. The germline gives CDR1 SGHVS, CDR2 FNYEAQ. The germline V and J ends were trimmed by 1 base and 0 bases, with 4 bases remaining between them. This CDR3 region has 13 residues. The CDR3 bases are TGTGCCAGCAGCTTAGGAGCCTCCTACGAGCAGTACTTC. It encodes CASSLGASYEQYF.

In its sample, this clonotype was seen many times. The V call is TRBV4-1, the J call TRBJ2-1; TRBD2 aligns across 13 bases. The CDR3 has 17 amino acids. In germline, CDR1 is MGHRA, CDR2 YSYEKL. The J segment lost 1 base and the V segment lost 4 bases, leaving 4 bases of the junction unmatched. DNA for the CDR3: TGCGCCAGCAGCCCGCTGGGACTAGCGGGATCCTACAATGAGCAGTTCTTC. It is translated as CASSPLGLAGSYNEQFF.

This clonotype was seen repeatedly, ten times or more. The chain couples TRBV2 to TRBJ2-2, with D perhaps assigned TRBD1 or TRBD2 (5 bases each). Deletions cut 6 bases from V and 5 bases from J, with 19 bases between. CDR1 and CDR2 (germline): SNHLY, FYNNEI. This CDR3 contains 16 residues. The CDR3 loop reads CASRGHWELDTGELFF. In nucleotides, the CDR3 is TGTGCCAGCAGGGGGCACTGGGAGTTGGATACCGGGGAGCTGTTTTTT.

J is TRBJ2-1 and V is TRBV11-1, with 10 positions matching TRBD2. Trimming took 5 bases from V and 8 from J; bases not matched to a gene: 9. This CDR3 has 15 amino acids. Germline V gene data show CDR1 as SGHAT and CDR2 as FQDESV (reference sequence). The CDR3 region is CASSDRAGGRDEQFF. The CDR3 DNA follows: TGTGCCAGCAGCGACCGAGCGGGAGGGCGAGATGAGCAGTTCTTC.

This clonotype appeared many times. Here the CDR3 reads CASSFRRSSYEQYF. The CDR3 bases are TGTGCCAGCAGCTTCCGACGAAGCTCCTACGAGCAGTACTTC. This chain links TRBV7-2 with TRBJ2-7; D gene uncertain. Trimming cost V 3 bases and J 0 bases, with 9 bases left between them. The CDR3 runs 14 residues. Germline CDR1 and CDR2: SGHTA and FQGNSA.

The sample holds many counts of this clonotype. V gene TRBV27 combines with J gene TRBJ2-2; D not certain. The CDR3 length is 12 residues. The ends were cut back, 4 bases at V and 3 bases at J, with 3 bases in the middle. Germline V CDR1 and CDR2: MNHEY, SMNVEV (reference sequence). As DNA, the CDR3 is TGTGCCAGCAGTTCGTACACCGGGGAGCTGTTTTTT. Translated, it gives CASSSYTGELFF.